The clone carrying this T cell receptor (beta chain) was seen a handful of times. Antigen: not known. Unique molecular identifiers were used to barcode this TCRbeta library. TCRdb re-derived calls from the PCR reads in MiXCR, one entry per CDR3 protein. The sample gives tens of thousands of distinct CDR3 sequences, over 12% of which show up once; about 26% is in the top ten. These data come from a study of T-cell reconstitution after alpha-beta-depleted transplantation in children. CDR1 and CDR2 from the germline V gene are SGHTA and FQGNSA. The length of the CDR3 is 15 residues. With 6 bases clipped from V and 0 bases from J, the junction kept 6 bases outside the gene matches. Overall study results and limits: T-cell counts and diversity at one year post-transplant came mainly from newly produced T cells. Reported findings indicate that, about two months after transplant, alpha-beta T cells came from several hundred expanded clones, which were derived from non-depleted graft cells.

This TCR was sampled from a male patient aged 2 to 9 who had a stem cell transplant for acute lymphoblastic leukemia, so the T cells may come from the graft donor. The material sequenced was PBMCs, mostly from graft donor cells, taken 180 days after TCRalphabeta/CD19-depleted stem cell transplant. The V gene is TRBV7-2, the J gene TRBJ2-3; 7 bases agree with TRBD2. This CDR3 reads CASRPGLVSTDTQYF. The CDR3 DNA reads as TGTGCCAGCAGACCAGGACTAGTTAGCACAGATACGCAGTATTTT.